The 5 T cell receptor beta chains listed next were all sequenced from one sample in a study of shared clonotypes between healthy human individuals. Using immunoSEQ multiplex PCR, the repertoire was profiled, and TCRdb retains in-frame clones only, with some absent. The sample shows some 1.5 million clones, 98% of them seen only once. The sequencing sample was made of naive CD4+ T cells sorted from blood. As for subset: CD45RA+ positively selected. The receptors derive from a man aged 25-45 years in good health.

This clone was seen only once. The J gene is TRBJ2-6, the V gene TRBV11-2; D remains unclear. CDR3 length: 14 residues. The V end lost 5 bases, the J end lost 4 bases, and 9 bases lay between the germline ends. Germline V gene data show CDR1 as SGHAT and CDR2 as FQNNGV. CDR3 sequence: CASSKQLGANVLTF. The DNA of the CDR3 is TGTGCCAGCAGCAAACAGCTCGGGGCCAACGTCCTGACTTTC.

The chain couples TRBV9 to TRBJ2-7, with unresolved D. Between the trimmed V and J ends, which lost 4 bases and 3 bases, there was a span of 14 bases. This CDR3 spans 14 amino acids. CDR1 is SGDLS and CDR2 is YYNGEE in the germline V gene. In DNA form, the CDR3 reads TGTGCCAGCAGCCTCGACCAGGACCTCTACGAGCAGTACTTC. Translating it yields CASSLDQDLYEQYF. The full variable domain, in which reference TRBV9 and TRBJ2-7 provide the parts outside the CDR3, is DSGVTQTPKHLITATGQRVTLRCSPRSGDLSVYWYQQSLDQGLQFLIQYYNGEERAKGNILERFSAQQFPDLHSELNLSSLELGDSALYFCASSLDQDLYEQYFGPGTRLTVT.

The rearrangement joins TRBV18 to TRBJ1-1; D is undetermined. The CDR3 loop spans 12 amino acids. V lost 5 bases, J lost 3 bases, and 7 bases lay in between. CDR1 KGHSH and CDR2 LQKENI come from the germline V gene. The DNA of the CDR3 is TGTGCCAGCTCAAACTGGGACACTGAAGCTTTCTTT. It yields the protein CASSNWDTEAFF.

The chain joins TRBV5-1 to TRBJ1-4, with a tentative D call TRBD1 (6 bases). V lost 4 bases to trimming and J lost 8 bases, with 15 bases between them. In germline, CDR1 is SGHRS, CDR2 YFSETQ. This CDR3 comprises 14 residues. CDR3 coding DNA: TGCGCCAGCAGCGTCGGGACAAACGCCGAAAAACTGTTTTTT. It encodes CASSVGTNAEKLFF.

The chain is built from TRBV25-1 and TRBJ2-7; 9 positions agree with TRBD1. V gave up 6 bases and J gave up 5 bases; unmatched junction bases: 8. CDR3 size: 14 residues. Germline V gene data show CDR1 as MGHDK and CDR2 as SYGVNS. The CDR3 loop is CASRRDRVSNEQYF. The CDR3 DNA reads as TGTGCCAGCAGGCGGGACAGGGTTTCTAACGAGCAGTACTTC.